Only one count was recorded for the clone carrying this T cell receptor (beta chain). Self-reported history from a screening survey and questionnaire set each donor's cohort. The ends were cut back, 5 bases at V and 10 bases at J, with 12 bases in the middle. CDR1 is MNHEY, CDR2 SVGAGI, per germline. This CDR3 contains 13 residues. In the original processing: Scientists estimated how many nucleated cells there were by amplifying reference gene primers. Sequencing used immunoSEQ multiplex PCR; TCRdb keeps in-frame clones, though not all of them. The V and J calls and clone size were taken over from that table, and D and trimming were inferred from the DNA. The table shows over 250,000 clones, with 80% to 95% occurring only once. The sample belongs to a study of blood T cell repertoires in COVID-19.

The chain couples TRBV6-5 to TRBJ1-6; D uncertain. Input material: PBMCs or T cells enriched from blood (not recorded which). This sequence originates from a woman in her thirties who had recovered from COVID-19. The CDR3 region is CASSPTLPSPLHF. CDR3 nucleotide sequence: TGTGCCAGCAGTCCTACCCTTCCCTCACCCCTCCACTTT.